This T cell receptor beta chain was documented in a study of cytomegalovirus exposure and HLA in healthy donors. Study observations and caveats: Most observed TCR sequences were rare, whereas some public TCRs were detected in many donors. TCR beta chains associated with HLA were, in a later analysis, more clonally expanded than equally common others. The study labeled under 200 TCR beta chains cytomegalovirus-associated. Data from an earlier analysis indicated that most TCR beta V segments were productive either about 87% or about 30% of the time.

In regard to this clone: Its antigen is as yet unknown.

The PCR made use of 60 Vbeta and 13 Jbeta primers. Sequencing was performed with immunoSEQ multiplex PCR; in TCRdb, only in-frame clones are kept and a portion is missing. The data contain about 170,000 clones, about four fifths of them singletons. Trimming stripped 3 bases from V and 3 bases from J, with 9 bases between. The CDR3 runs 14 residues. Looked up from germline, CDR1 is SGHTA and CDR2 is FQGNSA. This TCR was recovered from a girl aged 5-17 years in good health and CMV-seropositive. J is TRBJ2-1 and V is TRBV7-2; D is perhaps TRBD2 (6 bases). The sequencing input was PBMCs. In DNA form, the CDR3 reads TGTGCCAGCAGCTTGGAGGGCAGCTACAATGAGCAGTTCTTC. This sequence encodes CASSLEGSYNEQFF.